These 15 T cell receptor beta chains were sequenced from one sample in a study of blood T cell repertoires in COVID-19. TCRdb keeps only in-frame clones here, not all; method: immunoSEQ multiplex PCR. The sample holds tens of thousands of clones, less than 80% seen once. Sequenced material: peripheral blood. These receptors were obtained from a man in his 60s with active or convalescent COVID-19.

V and J are TRBV6-1 and TRBJ2-3; D possibly corresponds to TRBD2 (7 bases). The CDR3 sequence is 17 residues long. V lost 1 base to trimming and J lost 2 bases, with 16 bases between them. CDR1 and CDR2 from the germline V gene are MNHNS and SASEGT. CDR3 nucleotides: TGTGCCAGCAGTGAAGGGTCGGGGGGCTACAACACAGATACGCAGTATTTT. Translation: CASSEGSGGYNTDTQYF.

The rearrangement uses TRBV5-1 and TRBJ2-3, with 12 bases identical to TRBD2. This CDR3 contains 17 residues. The germline V gene has CDR1 SGHRS and CDR2 YFSETQ. J lost 6 bases, V lost 3 bases, and 11 bases had no gene match. CDR3 sequence reads: CASSSLLAGGFKDTQYF. In DNA form, the CDR3 reads TGCGCCAGCAGCTCTCTACTAGCGGGGGGTTTTAAGGATACGCAGTATTTT.

In DNA, the CDR3 is TGTGCCAGCAGCTCTAGCGGGCCTAGCTCCTACAATGAGCAGTTCTTC. It translates to CASSSSGPSSYNEQFF. The chain links TRBV7-8 to TRBJ2-1; 8 bases map to TRBD2. This CDR3 comprises 16 residues. Germline V gives CDR1 SGHVS, CDR2 FQNEAQ. The ends lost 4 bases at V and 0 bases at J; junction bases unmatched: 5.

The V and J genes are TRBV19 and TRBJ2-7, with TRBD1 matching over 8 bases. The V gene's germline CDR1 is LNHDA and CDR2 SQIVND (reference sequence). Unmatched junction bases numbered 5, after V lost 6 bases and J lost 1 base. This CDR3 is 14 amino acids long. The CDR3, as DNA: TGTGCCAGTAGCCCAAGACAGGGGTCCTACGAGCAGTACTTC. As protein: CASSPRQGSYEQYF. The full variable domain, rest sourced from reference TRBV19 and TRBJ2-7, is DGGITQSPKYLFRKEGQNVTLSCEQNLNHDAMYWYRQDPGQGLRLIYYSQIVNDFQKGDIAEGYSVSREKKESFPLTVTSAQKNPTAFYLCASSPRQGSYEQYFGPGTRLTVT.

The chain combines TRBV18 with TRBJ1-1, with D maybe TRBD1 (5 bases). This CDR3 comprises 13 residues. CDR1 is KGHSH and CDR2 is LQKENI in the germline V gene. V lost 3 bases and J 5 bases, leaving 10 bases between the germline ends. CDR3 nucleotide sequence: TGTGCCAGCTCACCGTCGGGGGTTACTGAAGCTTTCTTT. This encodes CASSPSGVTEAFF.

This clone was counted only a few times. CDR3 DNA: TGTGCCAGCAGCCTGGGATGGTCGGGGGGTGATACGCAGTATTTT. Amino acids: CASSLGWSGGDTQYF. V is TRBV3-1 (or the pseudogene TRBV3-2) and J is TRBJ2-3; 7 bases line up with TRBD2. V shed 4 bases, J shed 6 bases, and the junction held 10 bases outside the gene matches. This CDR3 contains 15 residues. The V gene's germline CDR1 is LGHDT and CDR2 YNNKEL (reference sequence).

The rearrangement links TRBV6-5 to TRBJ1-6, with D perhaps matching TRBD1 (5 bases). CDR3 size: 14 residues. The V and J ends lost 10 bases and 9 bases respectively, with 19 bases between them. The germline CDR1 and CDR2 sequences are MNHEY and SVGAGI. The CDR3 DNA is TGTGCCACCCGGGAGGGGCAGGTTGGTTCACCCCTCCACTTT. The encoded protein is CATREGQVGSPLHF.

V is TRBV11-2 and J is TRBJ2-7, with D maybe TRBD1 (6 bases). CDR1 and CDR2 from the germline V gene are SGHAT and FQNNGV. V lost 2 bases and J lost 6, with 20 bases in between. The CDR3 length is 16 residues. This CDR3 is CASSLYSGRGRLEQYF. CDR3 DNA: TGTGCCAGCAGCTTATATTCGGGCAGGGGCAGACTCGAGCAGTACTTC.

The V gene is TRBV5-4, the J gene TRBJ2-6, with D possibly TRBD1 on 6 matching bases. Germline V lookup: CDR1 SGHNT, CDR2 YYREEE (reference sequence). The CDR3 has 18 residues. Trimming removed 1 base from V and 0 bases from J, with 14 bases in between. As DNA, the CDR3 is TGTGCCAGCAGCTTGTTTGGGGGCCAACCCTCTGGGGCCAACGTCCTGACTTTC. As protein: CASSLFGGQPSGANVLTF.

The chain has TRBV6-5 and TRBJ1-2; TRBD1 matches at 7 bases. Germline trimming cut 5 bases from V and 9 bases from J; bases unmatched to any gene: 9. The CDR3 consists of 13 residues. In germline, CDR1 is MNHEY, CDR2 SVGAGI. The CDR3 DNA follows: TGTGCCAGCAGTCTTCGACAGGGAGGTAGCTACACCTTC. Translated, it gives CASSLRQGGSYTF.

This sequence joins TRBV27 and TRBJ2-3; 8 positions agree with TRBD1. The CDR3 loop spans 17 amino acids. The V and J ends lost 2 bases and 4 bases, in that order; junction bases with no gene match: 11. Germline values: CDR1 MNHEY, CDR2 SMNVEV (reference sequence). The CDR3 is CASSLGQGPMGPDTQYF. CDR3 nucleotides: TGTGCCAGCAGTTTAGGACAGGGCCCTATGGGTCCAGATACGCAGTATTTT.

The chain is built from TRBV5-4 and TRBJ2-7, with 7 bases that match TRBD1. Germline loops: CDR1 SGHNT, CDR2 YYREEE (reference sequence). The J segment lost 1 base and the V segment lost 3 bases, leaving 7 bases of the junction unmatched. This CDR3 has 15 amino acids. The CDR3 region is CASSSGQVASYEQYF. In DNA, the CDR3 is TGTGCCAGCAGCTCCGGACAGGTGGCATCCTACGAGCAGTACTTC.

The chain is built from TRBV7-6 and TRBJ1-4; TRBD1 agrees at 9 bases. Trimming cost V 5 bases and J 7 bases; bases outside gene matches: 11. The germline CDR1 and CDR2 sequences are SGHVS and FNYEAQ. CDR3 length equals 16 residues. The CDR3 spells CASSLNPGQGGEKLFF. CDR3 sequence (DNA): TGTGCCAGCAGCCTAAACCCGGGACAGGGTGGTGAAAAACTGTTTTTT.

J is TRBJ2-7 and V is TRBV23-1; unclear D gene. TRBV23-1 is classed as an ORF, of uncertain function. The CDR3 contains 10 residues. V dropped 9 bases and J dropped 7 bases, with 10 bases sitting between them. DNA for the CDR3: TGCGCCAGAGTGAGCCGGGAGCAGTACTTC. It translates to CARVSREQYF.

This rearrangement joins TRBV5-1 to TRBJ1-5; 7 positions match TRBD1. The CDR3 covers 15 residues. The germline V gene has CDR1 SGHRS and CDR2 YFSETQ. J gave up 5 bases and V 4 bases, and 9 bases lay outside the gene matches. This CDR3 is CASSPQGTAHQPQHF. The CDR3 nucleotides read TGCGCCAGCAGCCCACAGGGGACAGCCCATCAGCCCCAGCATTTT.